This is a list of T cell receptor beta chains from one sample in a study of blood T cell repertoires in COVID-19. The assay was immunoSEQ multiplex PCR, and TCRdb's table has in-frame clones only and misses some. The table records under 250,000 clones, roughly 80% of them present only once. Sequencing was done on a sample of peripheral blood. Receptor source: a woman aged 35 to 49 with active or convalescent COVID-19. Both conserved end residues are part of each CDR3. Each record gives: V gene, J gene, D gene, clone size, CDR3 protein, CDR3 DNA. The D gene is left open where the match is weak. The size entry is marked missing in some rows and otherwise reads once, few, many or a size class.

>TRBV14|TRBJ1-1|-|-
CASSQEGGWTEAFF
TGTGCCAGCAGCCAAGAAGGAGGGTGGACTGAAGCTTTCTTT
>TRBV7-2|TRBJ1-4|-|-
CASSPHGRKLFF
TGTGCCAGCAGCCCCCATGGGAGAAAACTGTTTTTT
>TRBV9|TRBJ1-1|TRBD1|-
CASRGGMNTEAFF
TGTGCCAGCAGAGGGGGCATGAACACTGAAGCTTTCTTT
>TRBV6-5|TRBJ2-7|-|-
CATTPRGRGAYEQYF
TGTGCCACAACTCCTCGGGGCAGGGGGGCCTACGAGCAGTACTTC
>TRBV6-1|TRBJ2-7|TRBD2|-
CASSEEVLAGAQYF
TGTGCCAGCAGTGAAGAGGTGTTAGCGGGAGCCCAGTACTTC
>TRBV6-5|TRBJ2-3|TRBD1|-
CASGQALTDTQYF
TGTGCCAGTGGACAGGCCCTCACAGATACGCAGTATTTT
>TRBV5-8|TRBJ1-5|TRBD1|-
CASSGDRVNQPQHF
TGTGCCAGCAGCGGGGACAGGGTGAATCAGCCCCAGCATTTT
>TRBV6-5|TRBJ1-6|-|-
CARQKENSPLHF
TGTGCCAGACAGAAAGAAAATTCACCCCTCCACTTT
>TRBV10-3|TRBJ2-7|-|-
CAISEPRGAYEQYF
TGTGCCATCAGTGAGCCCAGGGGCGCCTACGAGCAGTACTTC
>TRBV28|TRBJ1-1|-|once
CASSFLGGRTEAFF
TGTGCCAGCAGTTTTCTCGGGGGGCGCACTGAAGCTTTCTTT
>TRBV11-2|TRBJ1-1|TRBD1|few
CASSFGQGAGTEAFF
TGTGCCAGCAGCTTTGGACAGGGGGCTGGCACTGAAGCTTTCTTT
>TRBV25-1|TRBJ1-1|-|-
CASSELGVTGTEAFF
TGTGCCAGCAGTGAACTCGGCGTAACCGGGACTGAAGCTTTCTTT
>TRBV30|TRBJ2-7|TRBD2|-
CAWRWGGPSYEQYF
TGTGCCTGGAGATGGGGAGGGCCATCCTACGAGCAGTACTTC
>TRBV5-1|TRBJ1-4|-|-
CASSFGRRGAELFF
TGCGCCAGCAGCTTTGGGCGACGTGGGGCAGAACTGTTTTTT
>TRBV7-9|TRBJ2-1|-|-
CARSPVGGDEQFF
TGTGCCAGAAGCCCGGTGGGCGGGGATGAGCAGTTCTTC
>TRBV4-3|TRBJ1-5|-|-
CASSQDRTVSNQPQHF
TGCGCCAGCAGCCAAGATAGGACAGTCAGTAATCAGCCCCAGCATTTT
>TRBV4-2|TRBJ1-4|TRBD1|-
CASSQGATGGTNEKLFF
TGTGCCAGCAGCCAAGGGGCGACAGGGGGAACTAATGAAAAACTGTTTTTT
>TRBV3-1/TRBV3-2|TRBJ1-4|-|-
CASSQTPGGVDEKLFF
TGTGCCAGCAGCCAAACCCCGGGAGGGGTCGACGAAAAACTGTTTTTT
>TRBV10-3|TRBJ1-4|TRBD1|-
CATTMEQGAIVEKLFF
TGTGCCACCACTATGGAACAGGGGGCTATTGTTGAAAAACTGTTTTTT
>TRBV30|TRBJ2-5|TRBD1|-
CAWSVQGAGETQYF
TGTGCCTGGAGTGTGCAGGGGGCGGGTGAGACCCAGTACTTC
>TRBV12-3/TRBV12-4|TRBJ1-2|TRBD1|-
CASSFGTGYGYTF
TGTGCCAGCAGTTTCGGGACAGGGTATGGCTACACCTTC
>TRBV11-3|TRBJ2-2|TRBD2|-
CASSPRSGTSGGVAELFF
TGTGCCAGCAGCCCAAGGTCCGGGACTAGCGGGGGGGTTGCGGAGCTGTTTTTT
>TRBV7-3|TRBJ2-6|-|-
CASSLSRSGRGGANVLTF
TGTGCCAGCAGCTTAAGCAGGTCAGGGCGTGGGGGGGCCAACGTCCTGACTTTC
>TRBV27|TRBJ1-5|-|-
CASSPLPNQPQHF
TGTGCCAGCAGTCCCCTACCCAATCAGCCCCAGCATTTT
>TRBV5-5|TRBJ1-6|-|-
CASSAGGGGDNSPLHF
TGTGCCAGCAGCGCTGGTGGGGGAGGCGATAATTCACCCCTCCACTTT
>TRBV7-3|TRBJ2-2|TRBD2|-
CASSPRTSGSTGELFF
TGTGCCAGCAGCCCCCGGACTAGCGGGAGCACCGGGGAGCTGTTTTTT